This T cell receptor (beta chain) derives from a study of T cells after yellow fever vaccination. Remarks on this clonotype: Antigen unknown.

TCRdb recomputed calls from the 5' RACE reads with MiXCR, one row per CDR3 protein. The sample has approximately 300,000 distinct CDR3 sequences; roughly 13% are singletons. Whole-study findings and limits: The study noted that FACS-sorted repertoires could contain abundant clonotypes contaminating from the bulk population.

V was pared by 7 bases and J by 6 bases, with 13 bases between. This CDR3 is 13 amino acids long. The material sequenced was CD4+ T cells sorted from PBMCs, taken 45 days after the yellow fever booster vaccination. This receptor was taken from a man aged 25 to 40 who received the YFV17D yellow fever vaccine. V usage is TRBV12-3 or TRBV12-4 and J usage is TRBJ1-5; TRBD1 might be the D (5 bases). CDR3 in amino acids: CASTSGLVQPQHF. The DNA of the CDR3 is TGTGCCAGCACTTCGGGGCTCGTTCAGCCCCAGCATTTT.